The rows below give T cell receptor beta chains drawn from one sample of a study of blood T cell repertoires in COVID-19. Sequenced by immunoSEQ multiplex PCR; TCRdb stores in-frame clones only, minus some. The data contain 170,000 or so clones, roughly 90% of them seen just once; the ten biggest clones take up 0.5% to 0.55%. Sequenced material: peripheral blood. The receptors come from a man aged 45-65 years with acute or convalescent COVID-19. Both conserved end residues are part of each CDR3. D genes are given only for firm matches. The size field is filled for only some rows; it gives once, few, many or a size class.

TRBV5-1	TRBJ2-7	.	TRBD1	TGCGCCAGCAGCTTGACAGGGGGCGAGCAGTACTTC	CASSLTGGEQYF
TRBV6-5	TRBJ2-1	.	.	TGTGCCACCCTATTTGCTTCCTACAATGAGCAGTTCTTC	CATLFASYNEQFF
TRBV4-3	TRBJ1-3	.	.	TGCGCCAGCAGCCAAGGAGTGCCGGGGTCTCCTGGAAACACCATATATTTT	CASSQGVPGSPGNTIYF
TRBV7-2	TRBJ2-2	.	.	TGTGCCAGCAGCTTAACCAGGGGTTTTGGCGGGGAGCTGTTTTTT	CASSLTRGFGGELFF
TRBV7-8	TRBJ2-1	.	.	TGTGCCAGCAGCTTAGACGGGAGCTCCTACAATGAGCAGTTCTTC	CASSLDGSSYNEQFF
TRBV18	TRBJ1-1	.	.	TGTGCCAGCTCACGCGGGGGAAGGACTGAAGCTTTCTTT	CASSRGGRTEAFF
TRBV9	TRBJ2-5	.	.	TGTGCCAGCAGCGTTGGAGGTCAAGAGACCCAGTACTTC	CASSVGGQETQYF
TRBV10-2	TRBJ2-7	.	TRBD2	TGCGCCACTGGCCTAGCGGTCTCCGAGCAGTACTTC	CATGLAVSEQYF
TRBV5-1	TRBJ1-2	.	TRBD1	TGCGCCAGCAGCGCTTCCGGGACAGGGGTTGGCTACACCTTC	CASSASGTGVGYTF
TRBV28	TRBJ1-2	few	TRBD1	TGTGCCAGCAGTACCGGGACAGGGACCTATGGCTACACCTTC	CASSTGTGTYGYTF
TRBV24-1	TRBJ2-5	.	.	TGTGCCACCAGTGACCCGGGGACACAAGAGACCCAGTACTTC	CATSDPGTQETQYF
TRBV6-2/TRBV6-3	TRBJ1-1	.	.	TGTGCCAGCAGTTACCAAACCGCGTACACTGAAGCTTTCTTT	CASSYQTAYTEAFF
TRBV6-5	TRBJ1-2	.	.	TGTGCCAGCAGCCACCCTGACAGGTTGGACTATGGCTACACCTTC	CASSHPDRLDYGYTF
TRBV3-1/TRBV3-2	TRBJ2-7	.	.	TGTGCCAGCAGCCAAGATGCCTGGACAGCAGTATCCTACGAGCAGTACTTC	CASSQDAWTAVSYEQYF
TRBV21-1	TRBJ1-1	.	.	TGTGCCAGCAGCACACCTAGACAGGGACAGGGAGGAACTGAAGCTTTCTTT	CASSTPRQGQGGTEAFF
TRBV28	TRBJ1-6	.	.	TGTGCCAGCAGGAACAGGGTGGATTCACCCCTCCACTTT	CASRNRVDSPLHF
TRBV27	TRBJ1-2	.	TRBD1	TGTGCCAGCAGGCCGACAGGGGGTGGTTATGGCTACACCTTC	CASRPTGGGYGYTF
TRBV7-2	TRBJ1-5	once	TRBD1	TGTGCCAGCAGCCCGGGGACAGGCTATAGCAATCAGCCCCAGCATTTT	CASSPGTGYSNQPQHF
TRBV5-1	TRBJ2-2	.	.	TGCGCCAGCAGCTTCAGTTCCGGGGAGCTGTTTTTT	CASSFSSGELFF
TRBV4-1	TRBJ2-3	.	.	TGCGCCAGCAGCCAAGATCCCAGGGGCACAGATACGCAGTATTTT	CASSQDPRGTDTQYF
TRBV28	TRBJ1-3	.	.	TGTGCCAGCAGTGGACAGATATTCTTCTCTGGAAACACCATATATTTT	CASSGQIFFSGNTIYF
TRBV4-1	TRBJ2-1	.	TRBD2	TGCGCCAGCAGCCAAGAGGCCCTAGCGGGAGGACAGTCCTACAATGAGCAGTTCTTC	CASSQEALAGGQSYNEQFF
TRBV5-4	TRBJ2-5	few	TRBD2	TGTGCCAGCAGCTTCTTGGGTAGCGGGGCGACCCAGTACTTC	CASSFLGSGATQYF
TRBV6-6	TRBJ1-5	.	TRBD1	TGTGCCAGCAGAACAGGGGTGGGAAGTCAGCCCCAGCATTTT	CASRTGVGSQPQHF
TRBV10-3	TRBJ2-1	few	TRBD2	TGTGCCATCAGTGCCCAGACTAGCGGGACTTACAATGAGCAGTTCTTC	CAISAQTSGTYNEQFF
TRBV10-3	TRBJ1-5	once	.	TGTGCCATCAGTGTAGGGGGAACTAATCAGCCCCAGCATTTT	CAISVGGTNQPQHF
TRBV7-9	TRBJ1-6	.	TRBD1	TGTGCCAGCAGCTTAGGACAGGGGTTACCCCTCCACTTT	CASSLGQGLPLHF
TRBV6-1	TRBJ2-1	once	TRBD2	TGTGCCAGCAGTGAAGATTGGACTAGCGGGAGTGAGAATGAGCAGTTCTTC	CASSEDWTSGSENEQFF
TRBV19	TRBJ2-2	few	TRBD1	TGTGCCAGTAGTATCAACCGGGACAGGGAAGCCGTGGGACGATTCACCGGGGAGCTGTTTTTT	CASSINRDREAVGRFTGELFF
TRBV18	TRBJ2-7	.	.	TGTGCCAGCTCACCTATTGATCCTTCCGGCGAGCAGTACTTC	CASSPIDPSGEQYF
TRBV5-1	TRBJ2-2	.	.	TGCGCCAGCAGCTCGGCAGGGACAACCGGGGAGCTGTTTTTT	CASSSAGTTGELFF
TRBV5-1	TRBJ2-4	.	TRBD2	TGCGCCAGCAGCTTGCGGCCCGGGCTAGCGGGAGTTCGAGGCAACATTCAGTACTTC	CASSLRPGLAGVRGNIQYF
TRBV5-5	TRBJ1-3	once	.	TGTGCCAGCAGCAATTCCGGGACACCTTACTCTGGAAACACCATATATTTT	CASSNSGTPYSGNTIYF
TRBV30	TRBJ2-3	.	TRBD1	TGTGCGAGGGACAGCAAAGGGGATACGCAGTATTTT	CARDSKGDTQYF
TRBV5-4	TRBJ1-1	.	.	TGTGCCAGCAGCTTGGAGCCCTCGTCCCCGCGATCTGAAGCTTTCTTT	CASSLEPSSPRSEAFF
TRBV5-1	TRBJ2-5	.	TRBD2	TGCGCCAGCAGCCCCGGGCTCCTAGCGGGGACCTTGGGGGAGACCCAGTACTTC	CASSPGLLAGTLGETQYF
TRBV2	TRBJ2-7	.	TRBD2	TGTGCCAGCAGACACAACCCGGGACTAGCCTACGAGCAGTACTTC	CASRHNPGLAYEQYF
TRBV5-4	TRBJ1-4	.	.	TGTGCCAGCAGCTTGGATGGGGCGCGCGATGAAAAACTGTTTTTT	CASSLDGARDEKLFF
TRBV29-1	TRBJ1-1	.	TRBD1	TGCAGCGCTAAATCGGACAGGGGTTGGGATTCTGAAGCTTTCTTT	CSAKSDRGWDSEAFF
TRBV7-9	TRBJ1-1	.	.	TGTGCCAGCAGCTTGAACGGGAACATGAACACTGAAGCTTTCTTT	CASSLNGNMNTEAFF
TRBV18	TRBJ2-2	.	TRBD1	TGTGCCAGCTCACTGGACAGGGCCACCGGGGAGCTGTTTTTT	CASSLDRATGELFF
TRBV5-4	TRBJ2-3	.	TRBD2	TGTGCCAGCAGCTGGCCCCAACGAGCGGGGGATGGAGATACGCAGTATTTT	CASSWPQRAGDGDTQYF
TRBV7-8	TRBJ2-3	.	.	TGTGCCAGCAGCTTATTCGCGCCTAGCACAGATACGCAGTATTTT	CASSLFAPSTDTQYF